Included here is one TCR beta chain sequence, with context. V was shortened by 4 bases and J by 4 bases, with 9 bases between the two germline ends. The germline gives CDR1 KGHSH, CDR2 LQKENI. The CDR3 runs 13 residues. The sample is drawn from a study of T-cell memory formation after mild COVID-19. Via MiXCR, TCRdb re-called the 5' RACE reads, giving one row per CDR3 protein. Of approximately 390,000 distinct CDR3 sequences in the sample, about a sixth are singletons; the top ten hold 20% to 25%. This clonotype was sampled from a man aged 18-30 years who had mild COVID-19 (a few samples of this study predate the infection). Cell type and time point are not known. This sequence joins TRBV18 and TRBJ2-3, with unresolved D. The specimen was PBMCs or a T cell subset sorted from them (not recorded which). CDR3 sequence: CASSRPDADTQYF. The CDR3 coding sequence is TGTGCCAGCTCACGACCCGACGCAGATACGCAGTATTTT.